This paragraph reports one T cell receptor beta chain. The antigen this receptor binds is unknown. No base-level quality is on record; no much larger clone is a single base apart. This record comes from a study of T cell responses to AZD1222 COVID-19 vaccine listed by TCRdb under 2021. Background for the entire study: Because spike-specific TCR depth and breadth did not differ between the two schedules, AZD1222 recipients who got a second dose at roughly 4 weeks were pooled with those who got a second dose at roughly 12 weeks. Trial participants were enrolled into age subgroups of 18-55, 56-69 and 70-plus years, which contained about 150, 28 and 57 TCR-sequenced participants, respectively. A total of over 230 trial participants underwent TCR sequencing, of whom about 200 received two doses of AZD1222 and approximately 25 received two doses of the MenACWY control vaccine.

V loses 2 bases of germline sequence and J loses 0 bases, and the interval between the two ends is 8 bases. Based on the germline V gene (reference sequence), the CDR1 and CDR2 sequences are SGHKS and YYEKEE. Inclusive of the bounding cysteine and phenylalanine, the CDR3 is 14 residues long. Just CDR3 DNA is preserved here, 42 bases in frame from base 1. In the paper's terms, the time point label means: baseline before first vaccination. Vaccinee samples came from UK trials COV001 and COV002, including a single-blind randomized controlled phase 2/3 trial of AZD1222 (ChAdOx1 nCoV-19) in healthy adults. For TCRbeta chain sequencing, PBMC samples from trial participants were taken at day 0 and at day 28 after the second dose. Study-wide findings and limitations: Conclusions about previously exposed vaccinees were limited because only six AZD1222 recipients were SARS-CoV-2 seropositive at baseline. No day 14 peak-response samples were available, so repertoires were characterized only after the peak T cell response. Participants were mostly white British, with more females than males. The authors suggested clonal diversity may have been underestimated. The vaccine-associated CD4 TCRs covered the entire spike protein, and the dominant responses fell in regions 160-218 and 743-854. In the small 56-69-year group, the increase in depth fell short of significance, most likely because of low power. Reportedly, almost half of the unique spike-specific TCRs recognized epitopes lying outside the regions that are mutated in the B.1.351 and B.1.1.7 variants. Spike-specific TCR breadth and depth rose significantly after two AZD1222 doses compared with day 0 and with MenACWY recipients.

The CDR3 regions of human TCRbeta chains were subjected to immunosequencing. As for how the authors treated the data: Repertoire TCRs were checked for matches against a reference library of SARS-CoV-2-specific TCRs that had been generated using the MIRA antigen-specificity platform. Breadth meant the fraction of unique TCRs that were SARS-CoV-2-associated, whereas depth meant the fraction of total T cells that were SARS-CoV-2-associated. Using the MIRA data, each spike-specific TCR was assigned both to the spike region to which the TCR was reactive and to a CD4 or CD8 class. Log10-transformed breadth and depth values were compared by one-way ANOVA with Sidak's multiple comparisons tests. This is the immuneACCESS table as TCRdb keeps it, with only in-frame sequences that have V and J called. A part of the clones is gone; compared with another copy, unresolved V genes explain less than half, and the rest is unexplained. That table gives V, J and clone size, and the DNA gave D and trimming. This sample lists roughly 150,000 clones; roughly nine tenths were detected once. 1.5% to 2% of the sample comes from the top ten.

The V gene is TRBV5-5 and the J gene is TRBJ1-1; perhaps TRBD1 is the D gene, with 5 bases matching. The clonotype originates from an adult in good health. The specimen comprised peripheral blood, sampled on day 0 of AZD1222 vaccination. The nucleotide sequence is given as TGTGCCAGCAGCTTTCGACAGATGAACACTGAAGCTTTCTTT. Its protein product is CASSFRQMNTEAFF.